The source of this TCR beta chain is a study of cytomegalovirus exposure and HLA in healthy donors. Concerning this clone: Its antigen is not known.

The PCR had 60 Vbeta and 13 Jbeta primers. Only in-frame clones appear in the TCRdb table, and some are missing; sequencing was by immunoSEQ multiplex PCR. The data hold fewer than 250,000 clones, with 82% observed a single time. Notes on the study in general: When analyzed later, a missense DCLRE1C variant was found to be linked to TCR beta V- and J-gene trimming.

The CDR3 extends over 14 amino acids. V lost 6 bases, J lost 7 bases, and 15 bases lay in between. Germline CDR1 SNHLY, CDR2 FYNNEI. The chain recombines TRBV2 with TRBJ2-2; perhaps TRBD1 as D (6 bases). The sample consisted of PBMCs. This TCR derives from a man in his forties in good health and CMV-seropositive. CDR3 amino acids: CASRPTGLGGELFF. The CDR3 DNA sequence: TGTGCCAGCAGGCCGACAGGTCTTGGCGGGGAGCTGTTTTTT.